This T cell receptor beta chain was sequenced in a study of T cells in Graves' hyperthyroidism and ophthalmopathy. Study-level results: Blood samples included most of the expanded thyroid clonotypes exceeding 0.001.

For the diagnoses, clinical symptoms, serum thyroxine and TRAb, thyroid ultrasound and orbital computed tomography were used. Researchers amplified the TCR beta CDR3 regions from RNA transcripts. Initially, a first-round RT-PCR of the TCR CDR3 employed the HTBI primer set. TCRdb re-analysed the multiplex PCR reads in MiXCR, keeping a single row per CDR3 protein. The sample includes 660,000 or so distinct CDR3 sequences, less than 25% of them seen just once. The V end lost 4 bases, the J end lost 0 bases, and 10 bases lay between the germline ends. Germline V lookup: CDR1 MDHEN, CDR2 SYDVKM. This CDR3 is built from 15 residues. There are a few counts of this clonotype. What it recognizes is unknown.

The V and J genes are TRBV28 and TRBJ1-3; D gene unclear. The sequencing input was blood. The receptor was isolated from a man aged 25-45 years with Graves' ophthalmopathy. DNA for the CDR3: TGTGCCAGCAGTTCCCGCGGGTCCTCTGGAAACACCATATATTTT. Amino acids: CASSSRGSSGNTIYF.